This TCR beta chain was identified in a study of blood T cell repertoires in COVID-19. Study background: Nucleic acid was either cDNA or gDNA, and it came from T cells, B-cell-depleted T cells, or PBMCs.

In the original workflow: It was from reference gene primer amplification that nucleated cell counts were estimated. Some clones are missing from TCRdb's copy, which holds only in-frame ones; the method was immunoSEQ multiplex PCR. For V, J and clone size, that table is used; D and trimming come from the DNA. Here the sample spans roughly 100,000 clones, 70% to 80% being singletons. The sequence came from a human donor with acute or convalescent COVID-19. The donor label of this sample is uncertain. The sample comprised peripheral blood.

CDR3 sequence reads: CASSFLRYNEQFF. CDR3 DNA sequence: TGTGCCAGCAGCTTCCTCAGATACAATGAGCAGTTCTTC. V is TRBV11-2 and J is TRBJ2-1; D not resolved. Trimming removed 3 bases from V and 4 bases from J, with 7 bases in between. The CDR3 has 13 amino acids. Germline-derived CDR1 and CDR2 are SGHAT and FQNNGV.